This TCR beta chain was captured by sequencing in a study of cytomegalovirus exposure and HLA in healthy donors. PCR used 60 Vbeta primers and 13 Jbeta primers. Data came from immunoSEQ multiplex PCR; TCRdb stores just in-frame clones and leaves some out. The sample lists more than 200,000 clones; 60% to 80% were seen once. V was clipped by 2 bases and J by 6 bases, with 10 bases between them. The CDR3 has 13 amino acids. Germline V lookup: CDR1 KGHSH, CDR2 LQKENI. Sequencing was performed on PBMCs. The source of this sequence is a man aged 18 to 30 in good health and CMV-seronegative. The chain has TRBV18 and TRBJ1-1; D gene ambiguous. Written as DNA, the CDR3 is TGTGCCAGCTCACCAAGCGGGTCCCCTGAAGCTTTCTTT. Amino acid sequence: CASSPSGSPEAFF. Full variable domain (rest looked up from reference TRBV18 and TRBJ1-1): NAGVMQNPRHLVRRRGQEARLRCSPMKGHSHVYWYRQLPEEGLKFMVYLQKENIIDESGMPKERFSAEFPKEGPSILRIQQVVRGDSAAYFCASSPSGSPEAFFGQGTRLTVV.